The 30 T cell receptor beta chains listed next were all sequenced from one sample in a study of monozygotic twins with inflammatory bowel disease. TCRdb re-called the 5' RACE reads; one entry per CDR3 protein, DNA not given. This sample contains 150,000 or so distinct CDR3 sequences. Sequencing used blood. The receptors stem from a human donor with ulcerative colitis or Crohn's disease, or a healthy co-twin of an affected twin (not recorded which).

V usage is TRBV29-1 and J usage is TRBJ2-4; TCRdb calls TRBD1, which cannot be checked without DNA. The CDR3 consists of 14 residues. Looked up from germline, CDR1 is SQVTM and CDR2 is ANQGSEA. CDR3 protein: CSGGTGGAGNIQYF.

This rearrangement joins TRBV7-9 to TRBJ1-3; as DNA is missing, the TRBD1 call by TCRdb cannot be tested. Germline CDR1 and CDR2: SEHNR and FQNEAQ (reference sequence). The CDR3 sequence is 15 residues long. The CDR3 region is CASSDRTGLENTIYF.

V gene TRBV28 combines with J gene TRBJ2-1; checking the TCRdb D call of TRBD1 is not possible without DNA. The CDR3 totals 16 residues. Germline V gives CDR1 MDHEN, CDR2 SYDVKM. The CDR3 spells CASLNIFIQLAGWQFF.

This chain uses TRBV7-9 with TRBJ2-1; TCRdb picks TRBD1, but there is no DNA to check that call. Germline values: CDR1 SEHNR, CDR2 FQNEAQ (reference sequence). The CDR3 totals 12 residues. The CDR3 loop reads CASSLSLHEQFF.

V and J are TRBV7-2 and TRBJ2-7; absent DNA, TCRdb's TRBD2 call cannot be checked. Germline V gives CDR1 SGHTA, CDR2 FQGNSA. The CDR3 runs 17 residues. CDR3 region: CASSRSGLARSSYEQYF.

This rearrangement joins TRBV7-2 to TRBJ2-3; the D gene TCRdb calls, TRBD2, cannot be checked with no DNA. The CDR3 extends over 17 amino acids. Germline V gene lookup returns CDR1 SGHTA and CDR2 FQGNSA. The CDR3 region is CASSLGAQREKGDTQYF.

This rearrangement joins TRBV7-2 to TRBJ2-7; no DNA is available, so the TRBD1 call from TCRdb remains unchecked. The CDR3 is 17 amino acids. CDR1 is SGHTA and CDR2 is FQGNSA in the germline V gene. This CDR3 reads CASSLNNFRSPSYEQYF.

This sequence joins TRBV7-2 and TRBJ2-1; TCRdb selects TRBD2, and the lack of DNA leaves this call unchecked. The CDR3 consists of 15 residues. The germline CDR1 and CDR2 sequences are SGHTA and FQGNSA. Here the CDR3 reads CASSLGSGTHNEQFF. Full variable domain (remainder filled in from reference TRBV7-2 and TRBJ2-1): GAGVSQSPSNKVTEKGKDVELRCDPISGHTALYWYRQSLGQGLEFLIYFQGNSAPDKSGLPSDRFSAERTGGSVSTLTIQRTQQEDSAVYLCASSLGSGTHNEQFFGPGTRLTVL.

This chain joins TRBV6-6 and TRBJ1-1; TCRdb selects TRBD1, and the lack of DNA leaves this call unchecked. CDR3 length equals 14 residues. In germline, CDR1 is MNHNY, CDR2 SVGAGI (reference sequence). CDR3 in amino acids: CASSYGALNTEAFF.

V is TRBV24-1 and J is TRBJ2-1. The CDR3 totals 15 residues. Looked up from germline, CDR1 is KGHDR and CDR2 is SFDVKD. CDR3 sequence reads: CATSDLKRSYNEQFF.

This chain uses TRBV7-2 with TRBJ2-5. Germline V lookup: CDR1 SGHTA, CDR2 FQGNSA. This CDR3 comprises 13 residues. The CDR3 is CASSSWMQETQYF.

This chain connects TRBV6-5 to TRBJ1-5; TCRdb outputs TRBD1, but without DNA this stays unchecked. The CDR3 totals 13 residues. Germline V lookup: CDR1 MNHEY, CDR2 SVGAGI. The CDR3 region is CASRGQGAAPEHF.

V and J are TRBV9 and TRBJ1-2. Per germline, CDR1 SGDLS and CDR2 YYNGEE. The CDR3 spans 14 residues. CDR3 protein: CASSVDGSNYGYTF.

The genes are TRBV7-3 and TRBJ2-7. CDR1 is SGHTA and CDR2 is FQGTGA in the germline V gene. The CDR3 has 14 residues. The CDR3 is CASSLSVNSYEQYF.

The rearrangement links TRBV9 to TRBJ1-1. Germline values: CDR1 SGDLS, CDR2 YYNGEE. The length of the CDR3 is 13 residues. CDR3 protein: CASSVARAGQAFF.

The V call is TRBV4-1, the J call TRBJ2-7; with no DNA, the TCRdb D assignment of TRBD2 cannot be verified. CDR1 is MGHRA and CDR2 is YSYEKL in the germline V gene. CDR3 size: 15 residues. CDR3 residues: CASSQSPTRAYEQYF.

The chain recombines TRBV13 with TRBJ2-1. From germline, CDR1 is PRHDT and CDR2 FYEKMQ (reference sequence). This CDR3 is 16 amino acids long. CDR3 sequence: CASSLSWSVSYNEQFF.

This rearrangement joins TRBV5-4 to TRBJ2-1. CDR1 and CDR2 from the germline V gene are SGHNT and YYREEE (reference sequence). The CDR3 has 13 residues. CDR3 loop: CASGYSIYNEQFF.

V usage is TRBV7-2 and J usage is TRBJ2-3; TCRdb proposes TRBD1, but this gene call is untestable without DNA. The CDR3 covers 14 residues. Germline V gives CDR1 SGHTA, CDR2 FQGNSA. CDR3 protein: CASSQPLRTDTQYF.

The chain joins TRBV21-1 to TRBJ2-7; TCRdb names TRBD1, which stays unverified in the absence of DNA. TRBV21-1 is designated a pseudogene. This CDR3 is 14 amino acids long. The chain's CDR3 is CASPAQGRAYEQYF.

This chain joins TRBV2 and TRBJ2-1; the D call from TCRdb, TRBD1, cannot be confirmed without DNA. The CDR3 contains 15 residues. Germline CDR1 reads SNHLY; CDR2 reads FYNNEI. The CDR3 loop reads CASSEGGGHQFEQFF.

The chain combines TRBV27 with TRBJ1-4; there is no DNA to check the TCRdb D call of TRBD1. This CDR3 has 15 amino acids. The germline V gene encodes CDR1 MNHEY and CDR2 SMNVEV (reference sequence). CDR3 sequence: CASSLSTGGNEKLFF.

J is TRBJ2-1 and V is TRBV7-2; as DNA is missing, the TRBD2 call by TCRdb cannot be tested. The CDR3 sequence is 15 residues long. Germline V gene lookup returns CDR1 SGHTA and CDR2 FQGNSA. The CDR3 sequence: CASSYDAGGYNEQFF.

The chain uses TRBV11-2 and TRBJ2-1; TCRdb proposes TRBD1, but this gene call is untestable without DNA. The length of the CDR3 is 12 residues. Germline-derived CDR1 and CDR2 are SGHAT and FQNNGV. The CDR3 is CASSPRANEQFF. Based on the CDR3 plus reference TRBV11-2 and TRBJ2-1, the full variable domain is EAGVAQSPRYKIIEKRQSVAFWCNPISGHATLYWYQQILGQGPKLLIQFQNNGVVDDSQLPKDRFSAERLKGVDSTLKIQPAKLEDSAVYLCASSPRANEQFFGPGTRLTVL.

The chain joins TRBV20-1 to TRBJ2-1; lacking DNA, the TRBD2 call made by TCRdb goes unchecked. This CDR3 is 16 amino acids long. The germline V gene encodes CDR1 DFQATT and CDR2 SNEGSKA (reference sequence). The CDR3 is CSARPPDSGVYNEQFF.

The V call is TRBV6-2 or TRBV6-3, the J call TRBJ1-2; TCRdb designates TRBD1, a call that cannot be tested without DNA. Germline V gene data show CDR1 as MNHEY and CDR2 as SVGEGT. There are 15 residues in the CDR3. The CDR3 spells CASSDGTGGSGGYTF.

V is TRBV12-3 or TRBV12-4 and J is TRBJ1-2; with no DNA, the TCRdb D assignment of TRBD1 cannot be verified. This CDR3 has 13 amino acids. This CDR3 is CASWGRGLYGYTF.

The chain's CDR3 is CASSLEGNGNTIYF. The chain carries TRBV5-1 and TRBJ1-3. Germline assignment: CDR1 SGHRS and CDR2 YFSETQ. The CDR3 contains 14 residues.

The chain employs TRBV12-3 or TRBV12-4 and TRBJ1-5; as DNA is missing, the TRBD1 call by TCRdb cannot be tested. The length of the CDR3 is 14 residues. Here the CDR3 reads CASSWGSGNQPQHF.

The rearrangement joins TRBV9 to TRBJ2-4; TCRdb gives TRBD1 as the D gene, but with no DNA this cannot be confirmed. There are 14 residues in the CDR3. The germline CDR1 and CDR2 sequences are SGDLS and YYNGEE. CDR3 residues: CATSVEGVGDIQYF.